The 19 T cell receptor beta chains below were found in one sample sequenced in a study of technical replicates of blood from a few donors. The data were produced by immunoSEQ multiplex PCR, yet TCRdb's version contains in-frame clones alone and is incomplete. The sample lists 80,000 or so clones; roughly 98% were seen once. Sequencing was done on a sample of T cells isolated from PBMCs. The receptor set was obtained from a human donor in good health.

J is TRBJ2-7 and V is TRBV6-1; 7 bases are shared with TRBD1. Germline CDR1 MNHNS, CDR2 SASEGT. The CDR3 spans 14 residues. V trimming: 2 bases; J trimming: 6 bases; junction bases outside the gene matches: 7. This CDR3 reads CASSERDRGREQYF. The CDR3 coding sequence is TGTGCCAGCAGTGAAAGGGACAGAGGGCGCGAGCAGTACTTC.

V and J are TRBV30 and TRBJ2-7; TRBD1 agrees at 8 bases. V shed 4 bases, J shed 2 bases, and the junction held 7 bases outside the gene matches. CDR3 length: 14 residues. Germline CDR1 reads GTSNPN; CDR2 reads SVGIG (reference sequence). The CDR3 region is CAWMKGQGPYEQYF. The CDR3 coding sequence is TGTGCCTGGATGAAAGGACAGGGCCCCTACGAGCAGTACTTC.

This chain uses TRBV5-1 with TRBJ1-1; D is unresolved. Trimming took 0 bases from V and 2 from J, leaving 8 bases between them. Germline-derived CDR1 and CDR2 are SGHRS and YFSETQ. The CDR3 sequence is 14 residues long. The CDR3 loop is CASSLDSTNTEAFF. In DNA form, the CDR3 reads TGCGCCAGCAGCTTGGACAGTACCAACACTGAAGCTTTCTTT.

The chain employs TRBV5-1 and TRBJ1-2; 7 nucleotides align to TRBD1. V shed 4 bases and J 0 bases; nucleotides not matched to a gene: 9. The CDR3 is made up of 16 amino acids. Germline loops: CDR1 SGHRS, CDR2 YFSETQ. The CDR3, as DNA: TGCGCCAGCAGCCAAGCGGAGGGGGCGGCTAACTATGGCTACACCTTC. Translated, it gives CASSQAEGAANYGYTF. The variable domain in full, completed from reference TRBV5-1 and TRBJ1-2, reads KAGVTQTPRYLIKTRGQQVTLSCSPISGHRSVSWYQQTPGQGLQFLFEYFSETQRNKGNFPGRFSGRQFSNSRSEMNVSTLELGDSALYLCASSQAEGAANYGYTFGSGTRLTVV.

This CDR3 is CASSAQGAEDQPQHF. The CDR3 coding sequence is TGTGCCAGTAGTGCGCAGGGGGCGGAAGATCAGCCCCAGCATTTT. The V and J genes are TRBV19 and TRBJ1-5; 8 bases are a match to TRBD1. After removal of 5 bases from V and 5 bases from J, the junction contained 8 bases not matched to a gene. The CDR3 is made up of 15 amino acids. Germline lookup yields CDR1 LNHDA and CDR2 SQIVND (reference sequence).

The V gene is TRBV29-1, the J gene TRBJ1-4; no clear D gene. V gave up 7 bases and J gave up 6 bases, with 12 bases separating them. Germline V gives CDR1 SQVTM, CDR2 ANQGSEA. The CDR3 is 12 amino acids. The CDR3 spells CSGRVEDEKLFF. The CDR3 nucleotides are TGCAGCGGGCGGGTCGAGGATGAAAAACTGTTTTTT.

The chain is built from TRBV5-6 and TRBJ1-2, with a possible D match to TRBD1 (5 bases). Between the trimmed V and J ends, which lost 3 bases and 4 bases, there was a span of 10 bases. Germline assignment: CDR1 SGHDT and CDR2 YYEEEE. This CDR3 region has 13 residues. CDR3 loop: CASSSVQGYGYTF. For the CDR3, the DNA is TGTGCCAGCAGCTCAGTCCAGGGCTATGGCTACACCTTC.

This clone was seen just once. For the CDR3, the DNA is TGCGCCAGCGCCCCCACTAGTTTTAGCGATGAGCAGTTCTTC. It encodes CASAPTSFSDEQFF. The chain is built from TRBV5-1 and TRBJ2-1; D is perhaps TRBD2 (5 bases). Germline CDR1 reads SGHRS; CDR2 reads YFSETQ. V dropped 7 bases and J dropped 8 bases, with 19 bases sitting between them. This CDR3 contains 14 residues. The whole variable domain, remainder taken from reference TRBV5-1 and TRBJ2-1, is KAGVTQTPRYLIKTRGQQVTLSCSPISGHRSVSWYQQTPGQGLQFLFEYFSETQRNKGNFPGRFSGRQFSNSRSEMNVSTLELGDSALYLCASAPTSFSDEQFFGPGTRLTVL.

This sequence joins TRBV18 and TRBJ2-1; the D gene is possibly TRBD1 (6 bases). Germline lookup yields CDR1 KGHSH and CDR2 LQKENI. CDR3 size: 15 residues. Trimming removed 1 base at V and 0 bases at J, with 7 bases between. The CDR3 sequence is CASSPRDNSYNEQFF. CDR3 nucleotide sequence: TGTGCCAGCTCACCACGGGACAACTCCTACAATGAGCAGTTCTTC.

The chain links TRBV5-4 to TRBJ2-3, with 11 bases aligning to TRBD2. This CDR3 spans 16 amino acids. J gave up 2 bases and V 4 bases, and 6 bases lay outside the gene matches. Germline CDR1 and CDR2: SGHNT and YYREEE (reference sequence). The CDR3 region is CASSTRLAGTTDTQYF. CDR3 DNA: TGTGCCAGCAGCACGAGACTAGCGGGGACCACAGATACGCAGTATTTT.

J is TRBJ2-5 and V is TRBV2, with D possibly matching TRBD1 (5 bases). Germline V gene sequence: CDR1 SNHLY, CDR2 FYNNEI. Trimming removed 2 bases from V and 1 base from J, with 8 bases in between. The CDR3 is 14 residues long. The CDR3 DNA reads TGTGCCAGCAGTGAATGGGGCCCCCAAGAGACCCAGTACTTC. Amino acid sequence: CASSEWGPQETQYF.

The V gene is TRBV27, the J gene TRBJ2-5, with 15 bases identical to TRBD2. CDR1 MNHEY and CDR2 SMNVEV come from the germline V gene (reference sequence). This CDR3 has 18 residues. Trimming removed 2 bases from V and 0 bases from J; junction bases left unmatched: 4. CDR3 nucleotide sequence: TGTGCCAGCAGTTTAAGAGGACTAGCGGGAGGGTACCAAGAGACCCAGTACTTC. Translation gives CASSLRGLAGGYQETQYF.

This chain connects TRBV5-4 to TRBJ2-2, with D perhaps matching TRBD1 (5 bases). V lost 2 bases, J lost 2 bases, and 13 bases lay in between. Per germline, CDR1 SGHNT and CDR2 YYREEE (reference sequence). The CDR3 loop spans 16 amino acids. For the CDR3, the DNA is TGTGCCAGCAGCTTCTCCAGGGCGGCAAACACCGGGGAGCTGTTTTTT. Protein product: CASSFSRAANTGELFF.

The J gene is TRBJ1-1, the V gene TRBV28, with D uncertain. V dropped 2 bases and J dropped 0 bases, with 7 bases sitting between them. The CDR3 has 14 residues. Germline assignment: CDR1 MDHEN and CDR2 SYDVKM. CDR3 sequence: CASSLHSLNTEAFF. The CDR3 coding sequence is TGTGCCAGCAGTTTACACAGCCTGAACACTGAAGCTTTCTTT.

The count of this clone is one. V gene TRBV7-3 combines with J gene TRBJ1-1; D ambiguous. The V gene's germline CDR1 is SGHTA and CDR2 FQGTGA. Between the trimmed V and J ends, which lost 0 bases and 7 bases, there was a span of 6 bases. This CDR3 spans 12 amino acids. In nucleotides, the CDR3 is TGTGCCAGCAGCTTAACGCGGGGTGAAGCTTTCTTT. The encoded protein is CASSLTRGEAFF.

This sequence joins TRBV5-4 and TRBJ2-3; D may be TRBD1 (5 bases). The CDR3 has 14 amino acids. The germline V gene encodes CDR1 SGHNT and CDR2 YYREEE (reference sequence). V was pared by 5 bases and J by 1 base, with 11 bases between. The CDR3 here is CASSPGYGTDTQYF. The CDR3 nucleotides are TGTGCCAGCAGTCCAGGGTACGGCACAGATACGCAGTATTTT.

The V and J genes are TRBV2 and TRBJ2-7, with 9 bases aligning to TRBD2. Trimming took 5 bases from V and 2 from J; bases not matched to a gene: 7. CDR1 is SNHLY, CDR2 FYNNEI, per germline. The CDR3 spans 15 residues. The chain's CDR3 is CASSLSGSLAYEQYF. The CDR3 nucleotides are TGTGCCAGCAGTCTTAGCGGGAGCTTGGCCTACGAGCAGTACTTC. Drawing the rest from reference TRBV2 and TRBJ2-7, the complete variable domain is EPEVTQTPSHQVTQMGQEVILRCVPISNHLYFYWYRQILGQKVEFLVSFYNNEISEKSEIFDDQFSVERPDGSNFTLKIRSTKLEDSAMYFCASSLSGSLAYEQYFGPGTRLTVT.

Comment on this clone: Distinct nucleotide sequences in the sample also encode this CDR3. This chain joins TRBV27 and TRBJ2-7; 9 nucleotides agree with TRBD1. The CDR3 length is 14 residues. With V trimmed by 5 bases and J by 4 bases, 6 bases remained unmatched. Germline CDR1 and CDR2: MNHEY and SMNVEV (reference sequence). The CDR3 DNA sequence: TGTGCCAGCAGTCGACTACAGGGGGCTTACGAGCAGTACTTC. This gives the protein CASSRLQGAYEQYF.

This rearrangement joins TRBV14 to TRBJ2-7, with a weak D call TRBD2 (5 bases). Between the trimmed V and J ends, which lost 3 bases and 0 bases, there was a span of 15 bases. The CDR3 runs to 16 residues. The V gene's germline CDR1 is SGHDN and CDR2 FVKESK. CDR3 amino acids: CASSQGATGSSYEQYF. The CDR3 DNA follows: TGTGCCAGCAGCCAGGGTGCAACGGGGAGCTCCTACGAGCAGTACTTC.